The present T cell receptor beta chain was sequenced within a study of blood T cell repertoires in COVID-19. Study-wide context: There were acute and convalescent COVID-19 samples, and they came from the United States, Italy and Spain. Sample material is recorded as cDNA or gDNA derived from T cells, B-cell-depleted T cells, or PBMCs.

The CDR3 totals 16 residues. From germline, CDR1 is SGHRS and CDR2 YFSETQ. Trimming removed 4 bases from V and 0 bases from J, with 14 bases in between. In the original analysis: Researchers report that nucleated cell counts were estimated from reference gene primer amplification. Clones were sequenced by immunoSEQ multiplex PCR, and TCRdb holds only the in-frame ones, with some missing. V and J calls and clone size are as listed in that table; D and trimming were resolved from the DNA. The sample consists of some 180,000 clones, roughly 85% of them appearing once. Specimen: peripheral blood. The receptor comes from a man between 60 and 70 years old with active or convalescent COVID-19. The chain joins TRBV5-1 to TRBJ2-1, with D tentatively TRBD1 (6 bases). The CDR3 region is CASSRGQPSSYNEQFF. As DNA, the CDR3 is TGCGCCAGCAGCCGCGGACAGCCAAGCTCCTACAATGAGCAGTTCTTC.